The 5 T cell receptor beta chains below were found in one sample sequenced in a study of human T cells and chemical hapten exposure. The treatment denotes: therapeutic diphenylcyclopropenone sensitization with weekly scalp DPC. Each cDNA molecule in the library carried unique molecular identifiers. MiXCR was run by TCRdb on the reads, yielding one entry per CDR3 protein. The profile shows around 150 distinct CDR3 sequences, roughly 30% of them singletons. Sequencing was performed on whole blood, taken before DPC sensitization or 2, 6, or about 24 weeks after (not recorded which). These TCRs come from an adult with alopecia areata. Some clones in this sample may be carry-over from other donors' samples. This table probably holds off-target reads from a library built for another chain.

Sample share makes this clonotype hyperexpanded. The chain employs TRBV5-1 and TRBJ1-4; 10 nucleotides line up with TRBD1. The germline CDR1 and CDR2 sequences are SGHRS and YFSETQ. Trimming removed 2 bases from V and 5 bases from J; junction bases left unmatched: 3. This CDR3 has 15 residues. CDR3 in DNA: TGCGCCAGCAGCTTCCGGGACAGGGGCAATGAAAAACTGTTTTTT. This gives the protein CASSFRDRGNEKLFF.

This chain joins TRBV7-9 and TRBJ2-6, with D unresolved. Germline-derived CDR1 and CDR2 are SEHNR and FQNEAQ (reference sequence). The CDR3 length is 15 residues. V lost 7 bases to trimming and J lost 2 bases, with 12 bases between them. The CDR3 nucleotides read TGTGCCAGCACCCCAAGTGAGACTGGGGCCAACGTCCTGACTTTC. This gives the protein CASTPSETGANVLTF.

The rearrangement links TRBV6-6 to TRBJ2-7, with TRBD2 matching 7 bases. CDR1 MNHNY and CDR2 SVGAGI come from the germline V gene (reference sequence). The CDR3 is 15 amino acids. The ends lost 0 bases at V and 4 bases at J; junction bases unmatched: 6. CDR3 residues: CASSYSRGGGYEQYF. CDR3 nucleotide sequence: TGTGCCAGCAGTTACTCGCGAGGCGGGGGATACGAGCAGTACTTC.

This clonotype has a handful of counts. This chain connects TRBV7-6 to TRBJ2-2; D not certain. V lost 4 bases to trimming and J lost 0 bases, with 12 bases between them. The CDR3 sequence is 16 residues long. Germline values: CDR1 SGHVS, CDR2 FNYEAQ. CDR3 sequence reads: CASSSALRTNTGELFF. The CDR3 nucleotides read TGTGCCAGCAGCTCCGCGCTTAGGACGAACACCGGGGAGCTGTTTTTT.

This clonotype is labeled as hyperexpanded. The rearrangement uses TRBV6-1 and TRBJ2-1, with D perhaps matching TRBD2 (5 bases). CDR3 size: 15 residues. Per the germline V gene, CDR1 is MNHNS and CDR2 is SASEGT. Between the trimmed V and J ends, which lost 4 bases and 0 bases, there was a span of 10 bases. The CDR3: CASSGAGLSYNEQFF. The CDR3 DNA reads TGTGCCAGCAGTGGTGCGGGCCTCTCCTACAATGAGCAGTTCTTC.